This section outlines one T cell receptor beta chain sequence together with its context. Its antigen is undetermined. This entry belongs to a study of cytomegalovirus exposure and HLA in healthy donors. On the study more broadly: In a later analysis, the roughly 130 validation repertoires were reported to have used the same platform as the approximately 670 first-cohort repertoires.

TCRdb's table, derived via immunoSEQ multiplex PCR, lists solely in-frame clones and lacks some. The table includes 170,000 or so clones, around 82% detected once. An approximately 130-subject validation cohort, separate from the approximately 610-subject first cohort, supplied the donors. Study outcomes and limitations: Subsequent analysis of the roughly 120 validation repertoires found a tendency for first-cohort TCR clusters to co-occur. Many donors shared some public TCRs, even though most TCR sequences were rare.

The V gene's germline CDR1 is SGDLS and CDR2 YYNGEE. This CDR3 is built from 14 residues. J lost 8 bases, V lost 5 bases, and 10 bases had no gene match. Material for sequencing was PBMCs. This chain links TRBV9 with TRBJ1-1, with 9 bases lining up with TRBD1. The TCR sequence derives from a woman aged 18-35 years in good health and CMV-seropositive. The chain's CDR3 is CASSQPPDRGEAFF. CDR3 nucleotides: TGTGCCAGCAGTCAACCACCAGACAGGGGGGAAGCTTTCTTT.